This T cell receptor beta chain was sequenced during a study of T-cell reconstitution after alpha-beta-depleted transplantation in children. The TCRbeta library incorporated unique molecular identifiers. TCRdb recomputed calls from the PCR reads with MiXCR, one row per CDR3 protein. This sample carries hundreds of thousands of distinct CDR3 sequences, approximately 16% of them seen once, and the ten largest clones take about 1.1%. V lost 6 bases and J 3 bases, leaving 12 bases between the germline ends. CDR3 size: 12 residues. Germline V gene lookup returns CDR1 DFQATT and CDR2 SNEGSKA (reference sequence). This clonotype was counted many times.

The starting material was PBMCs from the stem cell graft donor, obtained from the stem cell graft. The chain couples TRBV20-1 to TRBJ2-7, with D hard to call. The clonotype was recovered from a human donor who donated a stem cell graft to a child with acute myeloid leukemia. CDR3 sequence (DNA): TGCAGTGCCGACTCTTGGGACTACGAGCAGTACTTC. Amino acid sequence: CSADSWDYEQYF.